One sample yielded the 32 T cell receptor beta chains listed below, sequenced in a study of Ad26.COV2.S vaccination and SARS-CoV-2 variants. Produced via immunoSEQ multiplex PCR; TCRdb's table is partial and in-frame only. This repertoire shows approximately 480,000 clones, around 85% found once; its top ten account for roughly 13%. Sample treatment: some 20 received Ad26.COV2.S at low or high dose, single or two shots; about 5 received placebo; per-sample allocation not given. Each sample was drawn 63 days after the first injection (of vaccine or placebo). This specimen consisted of peripheral blood, obtained in a trial of Ad26.COV2.S vaccine versus placebo. These receptors originate from a person aged 18 to 65 who received the Ad26.COV2.S COVID-19 vaccine or a placebo.

The V gene is TRBV28, the J gene TRBJ1-3; TRBD1 might be the D (6 bases). The CDR3 is 15 residues long. Germline CDR1 reads MDHEN; CDR2 reads SYDVKM. Deletions cut 6 bases from V and 0 bases from J, with 12 bases between. CDR3 DNA sequence: TGTGCCAGCAGCTCGGGACAAATCTCTGGAAACACCATATATTTT. Translating it yields CASSSGQISGNTIYF.

The CDR3 nucleotides are TGTGCCAGCAGCTTATTGGGCTACGAGCAGTACTTC. It translates to CASSLLGYEQYF. V usage is TRBV7-9 and J usage is TRBJ2-7; D gene ambiguous. Germline loops: CDR1 SEHNR, CDR2 FQNEAQ (reference sequence). This CDR3 region has 12 residues. V was cut by 2 bases and J by 3 bases, with 5 bases left in between. Looking up the rest from reference TRBV7-9 and TRBJ2-7 gives the full variable domain: DTGVSQNPRHKITKRGQNVTFRCDPISEHNRLYWYRQTLGQGPEFLTYFQNEAQLEKSRLLSDRFSAERPKGSFSTLEIQRTEQGDSAMYLCASSLLGYEQYFGPGTRLTVT.

V gene TRBV5-6 combines with J gene TRBJ2-5, with a possible D match to TRBD1 (6 bases). Trimming cost V 1 base and J 4 bases, with 14 bases left between them. Germline CDR1 and CDR2: SGHDT and YYEEEE. The length of the CDR3 is 15 residues. The CDR3 bases are TGTGCCAGCAGCTTGTTGGCAGGGGTGTCAGAGACCCAGTACTTC. Translating gives CASSLLAGVSETQYF.

The V gene is TRBV5-1, the J gene TRBJ2-5; D call uncertain. The V end was cut by 4 bases, the J end by 1 base, with 2 bases between. CDR1 and CDR2 (germline): SGHRS, YFSETQ. This CDR3 is 11 amino acids long. CDR3 coding DNA: TGCGCCAGCAGCACCCAAGAGACCCAGTACTTC. It is translated as CASSTQETQYF.

The chain joins TRBV27 to TRBJ2-1, with 7 bases lining up with TRBD2. Trimming took 1 base from V and 7 from J; bases not matched to a gene: 7. This CDR3 contains 15 residues. Germline V CDR1 and CDR2: MNHEY, SMNVEV (reference sequence). CDR3 bases: TGTGCCAGCAGTTTATTGGGAGGGCCGGGGAATGAGCAGTTCTTC. This encodes CASSLLGGPGNEQFF.

The V and J genes are TRBV2 and TRBJ2-1, with no clear D. CDR1 is SNHLY and CDR2 is FYNNEI in the germline V gene. With 0 bases removed from V and 3 bases from J, the gap between germline ends came to 9 bases. The CDR3 extends over 15 amino acids. CDR3 protein: CASSEARALYNEQFF. The CDR3 nucleotides are TGTGCCAGCAGTGAAGCTCGGGCACTCTACAATGAGCAGTTCTTC.

The CDR3 region has the DNA TGTGCCAGCAGCTTAGAGGGACGGCTCGGTGAAGCTTTCTTT. This translates into CASSLEGRLGEAFF. The V and J genes are TRBV11-2 and TRBJ1-1; D is possibly TRBD1 (5 bases). Trimming removed 0 bases at V and 7 bases at J, with 12 bases between. There are 14 residues in the CDR3. From germline, CDR1 is SGHAT and CDR2 FQNNGV.

This rearrangement joins TRBV20-1 to TRBJ2-7; D is possibly TRBD2 (6 bases). The V gene lost 3 bases and the J gene lost 2 bases, with 14 bases spanning the gap. The CDR3 runs to 14 residues. Per germline, CDR1 DFQATT and CDR2 SNEGSKA (reference sequence). The CDR3 is CSASRDSETYEQYF. In DNA form, the CDR3 reads TGCAGTGCTAGTCGGGACTCGGAAACCTACGAGCAGTACTTC.

The rearrangement links TRBV27 to TRBJ2-1; D is uncertain. V gave up 8 bases and J gave up 3 bases, with 14 bases separating them. Germline V gene sequence: CDR1 MNHEY, CDR2 SMNVEV (reference sequence). The CDR3 spans 14 residues. The chain's CDR3 is CASHRWSSYNEQFF. The CDR3 bases are TGTGCCAGCCACCGATGGTCAAGCTACAATGAGCAGTTCTTC.

The chain joins TRBV11-3 to TRBJ2-5, with unresolved D. Germline V gene data show CDR1 as SGHNT and CDR2 as YENEEA. Trimming took off 2 bases at V and 1 base at J, with 11 bases between the two ends. The CDR3 is 15 residues long. CDR3 residues: CASSLRAGIQETQYF. The CDR3 region has the DNA TGTGCCAGCAGCTTACGGGCAGGAATCCAAGAGACCCAGTACTTC.

This rearrangement joins TRBV30 to TRBJ1-3, with D maybe TRBD1 (5 bases). This CDR3 has 15 amino acids. Trimming stripped 2 bases from V and 4 bases from J, with 15 bases between. Germline CDR1 is GTSNPN and CDR2 is SVGIG (reference sequence). CDR3 residues: CAWSPPEGDGNTIYF. The CDR3 DNA reads as TGTGCCTGGAGTCCCCCCGAAGGGGACGGAAACACCATATATTTT.

The chain employs TRBV5-1 and TRBJ1-3; TRBD1 agrees at 7 bases. Germline CDR1 is SGHRS and CDR2 is YFSETQ. J was trimmed by 8 bases and V by 4 bases; bases with no gene match: 9. The CDR3 is 14 amino acids. The DNA of the CDR3 is TGCGCCAGCAGCACTTACAGGGGTTCTGACACCATATATTTT. This gives the protein CASSTYRGSDTIYF.

On this clone: The identical CDR3 is also encoded by other nucleotide sequences in the sample. The V and J genes are TRBV7-2 and TRBJ1-5; TRBD1 is a possible D gene (6 bases). Germline V gene data show CDR1 as SGHTA and CDR2 as FQGNSA. The V and J ends lost 4 bases and 0 bases respectively, with 7 bases between them. There are 14 residues in the CDR3. CDR3 in DNA: TGTGCCAGCAGCTCCAGGGGTAGCAATCAGCCCCAGCATTTT. Protein sequence: CASSSRGSNQPQHF.

The rearrangement links TRBV7-2 to TRBJ2-1; D is unresolved. The CDR3 totals 11 residues. Germline V gene data show CDR1 as SGHTA and CDR2 as FQGNSA. V was trimmed by 5 bases and J by 7 bases, leaving 6 bases between them. In DNA form, the CDR3 reads TGTGCCAGCAGCCCTAAAAATGAGCAGTTCTTC. Protein: CASSPKNEQFF.

With regard to this clone: Other DNA sequences within the sample encode an identical CDR3. V is TRBV10-3 and J is TRBJ2-5; D not certain. V lost 2 bases, J lost 5 bases, and 6 bases lay in between. Germline CDR1 ENHRY, CDR2 SYGVKD. The CDR3 covers 12 residues. The CDR3 region has the DNA TGTGCCATCAGTGAGGTTCGGGAGACCCAGTACTTC. It specifies CAISEVRETQYF.

The rearrangement links TRBV12-1 to TRBJ2-7; no DNA check was done on the table's D call, TRBD1. TRBV12-1 is classified as a pseudogene. This CDR3 is built from 16 residues. The CDR3 DNA is TGTGCCAGCAGACCAGACAGGGGGACTAACCACTACGAGCAGTACTTC. Protein product: CASRPDRGTNHYEQYF.

The chain employs TRBV7-9 and TRBJ2-1, with 9 bases lining up with TRBD2. CDR1 and CDR2 from the germline V gene are SEHNR and FQNEAQ (reference sequence). The CDR3 runs to 15 residues. V dropped 5 bases and J dropped 1; count of bases not matched to a gene: 3. Here the CDR3 reads CASSDSGRSYNEQFF. The DNA of the CDR3 is TGTGCCAGCAGCGATAGCGGGAGATCCTACAATGAGCAGTTCTTC.

The V call is TRBV5-4, the J call TRBJ2-3; D is ambiguous. The CDR3 sequence is 16 residues long. Germline loops: CDR1 SGHNT, CDR2 YYREEE (reference sequence). Between the trimmed V and J ends, which lost 4 bases and 0 bases, there was a span of 15 bases. CDR3 nucleotide sequence: TGTGCCAGCAGCCCAAGGGCCGAGAGAAGCACAGATACGCAGTATTTT. Its protein product is CASSPRAERSTDTQYF.

The gene calls are TRBV30 and TRBJ1-4; TRBD1 agrees at 7 bases. In germline, CDR1 is GTSNPN, CDR2 SVGIG (reference sequence). The length of the CDR3 is 16 residues. After removal of 1 base from V and 7 bases from J, the junction contained 12 bases not matched to a gene. For the CDR3, the DNA is TGTGCCTGGAGTGCAGACAGACAGGGTATATCTGAAAAACTGTTTTTT. Protein: CAWSADRQGISEKLFF.

V and J are TRBV5-1 and TRBJ2-7; 7 nucleotides line up with TRBD1. The CDR3 is 12 amino acids. Germline lookup yields CDR1 SGHRS and CDR2 YFSETQ. The trim removed 4 bases at V and 7 bases at J, leaving 5 bases unmatched. In nucleotides, the CDR3 is TGCGCCAGCAGCAAACAGGGGTTGGAGCAGTACTTC. This codes for CASSKQGLEQYF. The whole variable domain, remainder taken from reference TRBV5-1 and TRBJ2-7, is KAGVTQTPRYLIKTRGQQVTLSCSPISGHRSVSWYQQTPGQGLQFLFEYFSETQRNKGNFPGRFSGRQFSNSRSEMNVSTLELGDSALYLCASSKQGLEQYFGPGTRLTVT.

The chain recombines TRBV9 with TRBJ1-2; 7 nucleotides align to TRBD1. The CDR3 has 13 amino acids. In germline, CDR1 is SGDLS, CDR2 YYNGEE. V trimming: 3 bases; J trimming: 5 bases; junction bases outside the gene matches: 4. The CDR3 loop is CASSDGTAYGYTF. As DNA, the CDR3 is TGTGCCAGCAGCGACGGGACAGCGTATGGCTACACCTTC.

A note on this clone: One end of the junction does not line up with germline, which may come from a read error. The gene calls are TRBV7-7 and TRBJ2-1, with 8 bases matching TRBD2. The CDR3 contains 14 residues. Per germline, CDR1 SSHAT and CDR2 FNYEAQ (reference sequence). The CDR3 DNA reads TGTGCTAGCAGCTTTTCCAGCGGGAGTACTGAGCAGTTCTTC. This codes for CASSFSSGSTEQFF.

This chain connects TRBV11-3 to TRBJ2-7; D ambiguous. The germline V gene encodes CDR1 SGHNT and CDR2 YENEEA. Trimming took 0 bases from V and 7 from J, leaving 10 bases between them. The CDR3 runs to 13 residues. In DNA, the CDR3 is TGTGCCAGCAGCTTAGAGTGGAGTGGAGAGCAGTACTTC. Translated, it gives CASSLEWSGEQYF. Together with reference TRBV11-3 and TRBJ2-7, the CDR3 gives the full variable domain: EAGVVQSPRYKIIEKKQPVAFWCNPISGHNTLYWYLQNLGQGPELLIRYENEEAVDDSQLPKDRFSAERLKGVDSTLKIQPAELGDSAVYLCASSLEWSGEQYFGPGTRLTVT.

This sequence joins TRBV5-1 and TRBJ2-1; the D gene is possibly TRBD2 (6 bases). The CDR3 spans 15 residues. Germline V gene data show CDR1 as SGHRS and CDR2 as YFSETQ. Trimming took 0 bases from V and 2 from J, leaving 9 bases between them. The CDR3 region has the DNA TGCGCCAGCAGCTTGGGACTAGGGACCTACAATGAGCAGTTCTTC. Protein sequence: CASSLGLGTYNEQFF.

The rearrangement joins TRBV29-1 to TRBJ1-1; 7 nucleotides align to TRBD1. The CDR3 has 13 amino acids. Looked up from germline, CDR1 is SQVTM and CDR2 is ANQGSEA. The CDR3 sequence: CSSSGGRGTEAFF. CDR3 DNA sequence: TGCAGTAGCTCAGGGGGGCGGGGCACTGAAGCTTTCTTT.

V is TRBV24-1 and J is TRBJ2-5; 9 bases align to TRBD2. J lost 4 bases, V lost 4 bases, and 6 bases had no gene match. The CDR3 consists of 15 residues. Germline V CDR1 and CDR2: KGHDR, SFDVKD. This CDR3 is CATSEGGGRGETQYF. DNA of the CDR3: TGTGCCACCAGTGAAGGGGGCGGGAGGGGAGAGACCCAGTACTTC.

This chain joins TRBV18 and TRBJ2-1, with 8 nucleotides matching TRBD2. V was pared by 6 bases and J by 1 base, with 8 bases of the junction left unmatched. Germline loops: CDR1 KGHSH, CDR2 LQKENI. This CDR3 is 16 amino acids long. CDR3 in amino acids: CASSLLSGNSYNEQFF. CDR3 DNA sequence: TGTGCCAGCTCTCTTCTTAGCGGGAATTCCTACAATGAGCAGTTCTTC.

The rearrangement uses TRBV9 and TRBJ1-4, with no clear D. V was clipped by 0 bases and J by 8 bases, with 11 bases between them. There are 14 residues in the CDR3. Germline V CDR1 and CDR2: SGDLS, YYNGEE. The CDR3 coding sequence is TGTGCCAGCAGCGTAGATGCCACAAACGAAAAACTGTTTTTT. Its translation: CASSVDATNEKLFF.

The chain is built from TRBV9 and TRBJ2-3; D is possibly TRBD1 (5 bases). V lost 0 bases and J lost 4, with 12 bases in between. The CDR3 loop spans 15 amino acids. The germline V gene encodes CDR1 SGDLS and CDR2 YYNGEE. CDR3 nucleotide sequence: TGTGCCAGCAGCGTAGGGCTCCTAGGGGCAGATACGCAGTATTTT. The encoded protein is CASSVGLLGADTQYF.

This clone was observed a few times. V is TRBV28 and J is TRBJ1-2; 10 positions agree with TRBD1. This CDR3 is built from 14 residues. V gave up 3 bases and J gave up 5 bases; unmatched junction bases: 3. Per the germline V gene, CDR1 is MDHEN and CDR2 is SYDVKM. CDR3 DNA: TGTGCCAGCAGTTTGACAGGGGGCAGTTATGGCTACACCTTC. Translation gives CASSLTGGSYGYTF.

The gene calls are TRBV29-1 and TRBJ1-1; 9 positions agree with TRBD1. Unmatched junction bases numbered 10, after V lost 7 bases and J lost 7 bases. This CDR3 has 13 residues. Germline lookup yields CDR1 SQVTM and CDR2 ANQGSEA. CDR3 nucleotides: TGCAGCGCATTGTCCGGGACAGGGCTTGAAGCTTTCTTT. It is translated as CSALSGTGLEAFF.

The chain joins TRBV15 to TRBJ2-7; D may be TRBD1 (7 bases). Trimming stripped 6 bases from V and 3 bases from J, with 18 bases between. Germline V gene lookup returns CDR1 LNHNV and CDR2 YYDKDF (reference sequence). The CDR3 loop spans 15 amino acids. The CDR3 bases are TGTGCCACCAGTCCGAAGACAGGGAGGCTCTACGAGCAGTACTTC. It translates to CATSPKTGRLYEQYF.